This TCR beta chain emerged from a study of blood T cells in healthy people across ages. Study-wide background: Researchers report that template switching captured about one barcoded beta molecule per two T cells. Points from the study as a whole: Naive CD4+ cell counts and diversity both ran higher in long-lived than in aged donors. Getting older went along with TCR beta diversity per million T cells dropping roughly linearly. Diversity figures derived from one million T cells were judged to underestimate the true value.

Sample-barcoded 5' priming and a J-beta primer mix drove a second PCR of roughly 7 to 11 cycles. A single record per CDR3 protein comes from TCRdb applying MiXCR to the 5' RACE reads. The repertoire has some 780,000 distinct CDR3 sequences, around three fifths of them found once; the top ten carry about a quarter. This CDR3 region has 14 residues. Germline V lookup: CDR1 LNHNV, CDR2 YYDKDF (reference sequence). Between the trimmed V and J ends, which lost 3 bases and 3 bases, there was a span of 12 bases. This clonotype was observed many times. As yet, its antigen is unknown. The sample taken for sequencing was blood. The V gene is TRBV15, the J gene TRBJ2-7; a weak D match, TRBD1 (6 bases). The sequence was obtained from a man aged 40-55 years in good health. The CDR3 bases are TGTGCCACCAGCAGGGAATTAGGGGGCTACGAGCAGTACTTC. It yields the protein CATSRELGGYEQYF.